The 29 T cell receptor beta chains in this list originate from one sample, sequenced in a study of graft-versus-host responses after intestinal transplantation. TCRdb's table, derived via immunoSEQ multiplex PCR, lists solely in-frame clones and lacks some. The table lists about 98,000 clones, approximately 85% of them singletons. Sequences were derived from PBMCs, sampled 255 days after intestinal transplant. Every receptor here comes from a human patient who received an intestinal transplant, so some T cells may come from the graft donor.

This clone was detected once. The chain combines TRBV7-3 with TRBJ2-1, with D perhaps matching TRBD2 (6 bases). The CDR3 is 16 residues long. V was pared by 3 bases and J by 5 bases, with 17 bases between. Germline V gives CDR1 SGHTA, CDR2 FQGTGA. The DNA for the CDR3 is TGTGCCAGCAGCTTGCAGGGACTGTCGGGAAACAATGAGCAGTTCTTC. It encodes CASSLQGLSGNNEQFF.

The V gene is TRBV13, the J gene TRBJ2-3, with 7 bases that match TRBD2. The CDR3 contains 15 residues. CDR1 is PRHDT, CDR2 FYEKMQ, per germline (reference sequence). V dropped 8 bases and J dropped 3; count of bases not matched to a gene: 11. CDR3 coding DNA: TGTGCCAGCGGGGAGCGGGGCCCCCCGACAGATACGCAGTATTTT. Its protein product is CASGERGPPTDTQYF.

The chain combines TRBV6-1 with TRBJ2-5; the match to TRBD2 covers 9 bases. The CDR3 runs 16 residues. CDR1 MNHNS and CDR2 SASEGT come from the germline V gene. Unmatched junction bases numbered 7, after V lost 4 bases and J lost 1 base. As DNA, the CDR3 is TGTGCCAGCAGTGCTCATAGCGGGGGCCCCCAAGAGACCCAGTACTTC. Its translation is CASSAHSGGPQETQYF.

This clone came up once. The chain carries TRBV4-1 and TRBJ1-1, with no clear D. From germline, CDR1 is MGHRA and CDR2 YSYEKL. Deletions cut 0 bases from V and 4 bases from J, with 12 bases between. The CDR3 is 15 residues long. The CDR3 sequence is CASSQDVSLGTEAFF. For the CDR3, the DNA is TGCGCCAGCAGCCAAGACGTATCGTTGGGCACTGAAGCTTTCTTT.

This clone came up a few times. The chain combines TRBV6-6 with TRBJ1-2; D perhaps matches TRBD1 (5 bases). Trimming stripped 1 base from V and 4 bases from J, with 16 bases between. The CDR3 covers 16 residues. CDR1 is MNHNY and CDR2 is SVGAGI in the germline V gene (reference sequence). The CDR3 nucleotides are TGTGCCAGCAGTTACTGGGGAGCCAGGGACCTCTATGGCTACACCTTC. Translating gives CASSYWGARDLYGYTF.

The chain employs TRBV7-8 and TRBJ1-1; D gene unclear. The V gene lost 5 bases and the J gene lost 1 base, with 8 bases spanning the gap. This CDR3 region has 13 residues. CDR1 and CDR2 from the germline V gene are SGHVS and FQNEAQ. As DNA, the CDR3 is TGTGCCAGCAGCCCGCGGAGGAACACTGAAGCTTTCTTT. As protein: CASSPRRNTEAFF.

This chain connects TRBV2 to TRBJ1-1, with D unclear. The CDR3 has 13 amino acids. Germline lookup yields CDR1 SNHLY and CDR2 FYNNEI. Trimming removed 8 bases from V and 5 bases from J, with 15 bases in between. CDR3 amino acids: CASYREARTEAFF. The CDR3 DNA follows: TGTGCCAGCTATCGGGAAGCGAGGACTGAAGCTTTCTTT.

For the CDR3, the DNA is TGTGCCAGCAGCCGAGGGGGAGCGGAAGCTTTCTTT. It codes for CASSRGGAEAFF. This chain joins TRBV11-1 and TRBJ1-1; D perhaps matches TRBD1 (6 bases). The germline CDR1 and CDR2 sequences are SGHAT and FQDESV (reference sequence). The V end lost 5 bases, the J end lost 8 bases, and 12 bases lay between the germline ends. This CDR3 contains 12 residues.

The chain is built from TRBV4-2 and TRBJ2-5; the match to TRBD2 covers 13 bases. The ends lost 2 bases at V and 5 bases at J; junction bases unmatched: 2. The CDR3 consists of 15 residues. Per germline, CDR1 LGHNA and CDR2 YNFKEQ. The CDR3: CASSQTGLAGETQYF. The CDR3 DNA follows: TGTGCCAGCAGCCAAACGGGACTAGCGGGGGAGACCCAGTACTTC.

This chain uses TRBV6-4 with TRBJ2-3; a possible D gene is TRBD2 (6 bases). The CDR3 is made up of 16 amino acids. V lost 0 bases and J lost 1, with 11 bases in between. The germline V gene has CDR1 MRHNA and CDR2 SNTAGT. In DNA, the CDR3 is TGTGCCAGCAGTGACTCGAAGGGCGGGGGCACAGATACGCAGTATTTT. It codes for CASSDSKGGGTDTQYF.

This chain uses TRBV19 with TRBJ2-2, with 7 bases lining up with TRBD1. CDR1 LNHDA and CDR2 SQIVND come from the germline V gene (reference sequence). With V trimmed by 7 bases and J by 1 base, 6 bases remained unmatched. The CDR3 runs to 15 residues. The CDR3 loop is CASILGTENTGELFF. DNA of the CDR3: TGTGCCAGTATATTGGGGACAGAGAACACCGGGGAGCTGTTTTTT.

The CDR3 DNA is TGTGCCAGCAGTTTCCTCGAGGGGAGCACTGAAGCTTTCTTT. Encoded protein: CASSFLEGSTEAFF. The chain couples TRBV6-5 to TRBJ1-1, with D perhaps TRBD1 (5 bases). The CDR3 runs 14 residues. The germline CDR1 and CDR2 sequences are MNHEY and SVGAGI. V shed 4 bases and J shed 4 bases, with 13 bases lying between them.

V is TRBV2 and J is TRBJ1-3, with D unresolved. CDR1 and CDR2 from the germline V gene are SNHLY and FYNNEI. The CDR3 is 12 residues long. With 1 base removed from V and 9 bases from J, the gap between germline ends came to 7 bases. The chain's CDR3 is CASSEGEGTIYF. The CDR3 region has the DNA TGTGCCAGCAGTGAAGGGGAGGGCACCATATATTTT.

The J gene is TRBJ2-2, the V gene TRBV28; D gene ambiguous. This CDR3 is built from 12 residues. Germline CDR1 MDHEN, CDR2 SYDVKM. The V and J ends lost 3 bases and 7 bases respectively, with 6 bases between them. The DNA for the CDR3 is TGTGCCAGCAGTTTTAGTGTCGGGGAGCTGTTTTTT. Protein sequence: CASSFSVGELFF.

The chain carries TRBV2 and TRBJ1-2, with D tentatively TRBD1 (6 bases). CDR1 is SNHLY and CDR2 is FYNNEI in the germline V gene. This CDR3 has 15 residues. V lost 0 bases and J lost 7, with 15 bases in between. This chain's CDR3 is CASSEARGAEAGYTF. In DNA, the CDR3 is TGTGCCAGCAGTGAAGCGCGGGGGGCTGAGGCTGGCTACACCTTC.

The chain links TRBV7-9 to TRBJ2-5, with 7 bases identical to TRBD1. The CDR3 runs 14 residues. Per germline, CDR1 SEHNR and CDR2 FQNEAQ (reference sequence). With 5 bases clipped from V and 1 base from J, the junction kept 4 bases outside the gene matches. The CDR3 spells CASSVAGGQETQYF. The CDR3 bases are TGTGCCAGCAGCGTGGCAGGGGGCCAAGAGACCCAGTACTTC.

The chain uses TRBV7-8 and TRBJ1-5; 7 nucleotides agree with TRBD1. Germline V gives CDR1 SGHVS, CDR2 FQNEAQ. This CDR3 spans 13 amino acids. The J segment lost 5 bases and the V segment lost 4 bases, leaving 2 bases of the junction unmatched. The CDR3: CASSYDRDQPQHF. The DNA of the CDR3 is TGTGCCAGCAGCTACGACAGGGATCAGCCCCAGCATTTT.

This chain joins TRBV15 and TRBJ1-1, with D possibly being TRBD1 (6 bases). Per the germline V gene, CDR1 is LNHNV and CDR2 is YYDKDF (reference sequence). This CDR3 spans 15 amino acids. Trimming stripped 1 base from V and 0 bases from J, with 9 bases between. DNA for the CDR3: TGTGCCACCAGCAGAGTCGGACAGATGAACACTGAAGCTTTCTTT. The encoded protein is CATSRVGQMNTEAFF.

V is TRBV9 and J is TRBJ2-7; 13 bases are a match to TRBD2. Germline lookup yields CDR1 SGDLS and CDR2 YYNGEE. CDR3 length: 18 residues. J gave up 1 base and V 4 bases, and 11 bases lay outside the gene matches. Here the CDR3 DNA reads TGTGCCAGCAGCCTATCCTCCTCACTAGCGGGAGGGTCCTACGAGCAGTACTTC. This gives the protein CASSLSSSLAGGSYEQYF.

V usage is TRBV19 and J usage is TRBJ2-2, with a tentative D call TRBD2 (5 bases). CDR3 length equals 16 residues. The V end lost 2 bases, the J end lost 1 base, and 11 bases lay between the germline ends. CDR1 LNHDA and CDR2 SQIVND come from the germline V gene (reference sequence). CDR3 region: CASSILPGLNTGELFF. CDR3 DNA sequence: TGTGCCAGTAGTATACTCCCAGGACTGAACACCGGGGAGCTGTTTTTT.

The chain employs TRBV27 and TRBJ2-7; D is ambiguous. The CDR3 is 12 amino acids. Germline CDR1 and CDR2: MNHEY and SMNVEV (reference sequence). Trimming removed 5 bases from V and 0 bases from J, with 5 bases in between. The CDR3 spells CASSPSSYEQYV. DNA for the CDR3: TGTGCCAGCAGTCCAAGCTCCTACGAGCAGTACGTC.

The chain couples TRBV10-2 to TRBJ1-6; D not certain. With 0 bases removed from V and 6 bases from J, the gap between germline ends came to 9 bases. CDR3 length: 15 residues. CDR1 is WSHSY, CDR2 SAAADI, per germline. The CDR3 nucleotides read TGCGCCAGCAGTGAGTCGCTTGGGGTTAATTCACCCCTCCACTTT. This sequence encodes CASSESLGVNSPLHF.

The J gene is TRBJ2-1, the V gene TRBV5-1, with D possibly being TRBD1 (7 bases). The CDR3 length is 15 residues. The germline gives CDR1 SGHRS, CDR2 YFSETQ. Trimming cost V 2 bases and J 6 bases, with 15 bases left between them. CDR3 loop: CASSFTGAGSNEQFF. CDR3 coding DNA: TGCGCCAGCAGCTTTACAGGGGCCGGGAGCAATGAGCAGTTCTTC. The full variable domain, with the rest looked up from reference TRBV5-1 and TRBJ2-1, is KAGVTQTPRYLIKTRGQQVTLSCSPISGHRSVSWYQQTPGQGLQFLFEYFSETQRNKGNFPGRFSGRQFSNSRSEMNVSTLELGDSALYLCASSFTGAGSNEQFFGPGTRLTVL.

This clone was detected a few times. CDR3 bases: TGTGCCAGCAGTTTGCAGGGGGCTGAGCAGCCCCAGCATTTT. Amino acid sequence: CASSLQGAEQPQHF. The rearrangement joins TRBV28 to TRBJ1-5; TRBD1 matches 8 bases. V gave up 3 bases and J gave up 7 bases; unmatched junction bases: 5. This CDR3 has 14 residues. CDR1 and CDR2 from the germline V gene are MDHEN and SYDVKM.

V gene TRBV6-1 combines with J gene TRBJ1-4; 7 nucleotides agree with TRBD1. The germline gives CDR1 MNHNS, CDR2 SASEGT. There are 13 residues in the CDR3. J was trimmed by 8 bases and V by 6 bases; bases with no gene match: 6. CDR3 DNA sequence: TGTGCCAGCAGGGCGGCAGGGGGAGAAAAACTGTTTTTT. Translating it yields CASRAAGGEKLFF.

This chain connects TRBV6-4 to TRBJ2-5, with D maybe TRBD2 (5 bases). Germline V lookup: CDR1 MRHNA, CDR2 SNTAGT. The CDR3 covers 13 residues. V was cut by 3 bases and J by 2 bases, with 7 bases left in between. CDR3 in amino acids: CASSEAAQETQYF. Here the CDR3 DNA reads TGTGCCAGCAGTGAAGCGGCTCAAGAGACCCAGTACTTC.

The chain joins TRBV27 to TRBJ1-1; TRBD1 aligns across 11 bases. Per the germline V gene, CDR1 is MNHEY and CDR2 is SMNVEV (reference sequence). This CDR3 is built from 13 residues. The V segment lost 5 bases and the J segment 12 bases; nucleotides outside the gene matches: 8. CDR3 DNA sequence: TGTGCCAGCAGTCCCGGGACAGGGGGGGTAACTTTCTTT. Translated: CASSPGTGGVTFF.

V is TRBV6-6 and J is TRBJ2-7; weak D call: TRBD1 (6 bases). Germline lookup yields CDR1 MNHNY and CDR2 SVGAGI (reference sequence). V was pared by 5 bases and J by 1 base, with 12 bases between. The CDR3 loop spans 14 amino acids. This CDR3 is CASSKGGRSYEQYF. In DNA form, the CDR3 reads TGTGCCAGCAGTAAAGGGGGTAGGTCCTACGAGCAGTACTTC.

This chain connects TRBV30 to TRBJ1-6, with D possibly matching TRBD1 (5 bases). Trimming left V 8 bases short and J 8 bases short, with 19 bases between. Per the germline V gene, CDR1 is GTSNPN and CDR2 is SVGIG (reference sequence). This CDR3 spans 14 amino acids. The CDR3 spells CAASRAWGDSPLHF. In nucleotides, the CDR3 is TGTGCCGCGTCCAGGGCTTGGGGAGATTCACCCCTCCACTTT.